The 21 T cell receptor beta chains given below trace back to one sample, sequenced in a study of control samples from healthy donors and cancer patients. The assay was immunoSEQ multiplex PCR, and TCRdb's table has in-frame clones only and misses some. The sample has about 100,000 clones; roughly 92% are singletons. Sequencing used blood. These receptors were obtained from a human donor in good health. The donor label of this sample is uncertain.

The sample holds a few counts of this clone. This chain connects TRBV7-9 to TRBJ2-7; TRBD2 aligns across 9 bases. This CDR3 is built from 15 residues. V dropped 6 bases and J dropped 3; count of bases not matched to a gene: 9. Germline CDR1 and CDR2: SEHNR and FQNEAQ (reference sequence). The CDR3 here is CASSSGTSTIYEQYF. The CDR3 region has the DNA TGTGCCAGCAGTTCCGGGACTAGCACTATCTACGAGCAGTACTTC.

V gene TRBV3-1 (or the pseudogene TRBV3-2) combines with J gene TRBJ2-5; 12 bases agree with TRBD2. The CDR3 totals 15 residues. V shed 4 bases and J 2 bases; nucleotides not matched to a gene: 2. CDR1 is LGHDT and CDR2 is YNNKEL in the germline V gene (reference sequence). CDR3 amino acids: CASSPLAGGQETQYF. The CDR3 nucleotides read TGTGCCAGCAGCCCTCTAGCGGGGGGGCAAGAGACCCAGTACTTC.

The chain combines TRBV2 with TRBJ2-5; possibly TRBD1 for D (6 bases). Germline lookup yields CDR1 SNHLY and CDR2 FYNNEI. This CDR3 has 15 residues. Deletions cut 5 bases from V and 5 bases from J, with 18 bases between. CDR3 loop: CASSPGQLLRETQYF. In DNA, the CDR3 is TGTGCCAGCAGTCCCGGACAGCTCCTTAGGGAGACCCAGTACTTC.

This chain links TRBV6-6 with TRBJ2-1, with TRBD2 matching over 7 bases. The CDR3 runs 12 residues. Germline V CDR1 and CDR2: MNHNY, SVGAGI (reference sequence). V gave up 2 bases and J gave up 8 bases; unmatched junction bases: 0. The CDR3 nucleotides are TGTGCCAGCAGTTACGGGGGGGATGAGCAGTTCTTC. This gives the protein CASSYGGDEQFF.

This chain links TRBV5-1 with TRBJ2-7; TRBD2 is a possible D gene (6 bases). Deletions cut 0 bases from V and 7 bases from J, with 17 bases between. From germline, CDR1 is SGHRS and CDR2 YFSETQ. CDR3 length: 15 residues. The CDR3: CASSLEASVGREQYF. Here the CDR3 DNA reads TGCGCCAGCAGCTTGGAGGCTTCCGTTGGGAGGGAGCAGTACTTC.

This clone was seen only once. The chain combines TRBV11-3 with TRBJ2-1; 7 bases match TRBD2. The V segment lost 1 base and the J segment 5 bases; nucleotides outside the gene matches: 8. CDR1 and CDR2 from the germline V gene are SGHNT and YENEEA. The CDR3 contains 16 residues. CDR3 region: CASSLGGDAGDNEQFF. The CDR3 DNA reads as TGTGCCAGCAGCTTAGGGGGAGATGCGGGGGACAATGAGCAGTTCTTC. The entire variable domain, with the rest obtained from reference TRBV11-3 and TRBJ2-1, is as follows: EAGVVQSPRYKIIEKKQPVAFWCNPISGHNTLYWYLQNLGQGPELLIRYENEEAVDDSQLPKDRFSAERLKGVDSTLKIQPAELGDSAVYLCASSLGGDAGDNEQFFGPGTRLTVL.

CDR3 amino acids: CASRDRGTDTQYF. CDR3 coding DNA: TGTGCCAGTAGGGATAGGGGTACAGATACGCAGTATTTT. This chain links TRBV19 with TRBJ2-3, with D possibly TRBD1 on 5 matching bases. V was trimmed by 6 bases and J by 3 bases, leaving 10 bases between them. This CDR3 region has 13 residues. Germline V gives CDR1 LNHDA, CDR2 SQIVND (reference sequence).

This chain joins TRBV7-8 and TRBJ1-2; 9 bases agree with TRBD1. Germline lookup yields CDR1 SGHVS and CDR2 FQNEAQ. The ends lost 0 bases at V and 4 bases at J; junction bases unmatched: 9. This CDR3 is built from 17 residues. The CDR3 DNA sequence: TGTGCCAGCAGCTTAGCTGAGACAGGGGGATTGAGCTATGGCTACACCTTC. Amino acids: CASSLAETGGLSYGYTF.

The V and J genes are TRBV5-8 and TRBJ1-4, with D unresolved. Trimming left V 0 bases short and J 0 bases short, with 9 bases between. The CDR3 extends over 16 amino acids. Germline-derived CDR1 and CDR2 are SGHTS and YDEGEE. This CDR3 is CASSLAGTTTNEKLFF. The CDR3 DNA reads TGTGCCAGCAGCTTGGCAGGAACTACAACTAATGAAAAACTGTTTTTT.

The chain joins TRBV18 to TRBJ1-1, with TRBD1 matching 7 bases. CDR1 and CDR2 from the germline V gene are KGHSH and LQKENI. V lost 1 base and J lost 0; bases outside the gene matches: 2. This CDR3 contains 15 residues. The CDR3 coding sequence is TGTGCCAGCTCACCACAGGGGGCATTGAACACTGAAGCTTTCTTT. It is translated as CASSPQGALNTEAFF.

The rearrangement joins TRBV18 to TRBJ1-4, with D possibly TRBD1 on 6 matching bases. From germline, CDR1 is KGHSH and CDR2 LQKENI. Between the trimmed V and J ends, which lost 2 bases and 0 bases, there was a span of 16 bases. The length of the CDR3 is 18 residues. The CDR3 reads CASSPSAGVKATNEKLFF. For the CDR3, the DNA is TGTGCCAGCTCACCAAGCGCAGGGGTTAAGGCAACTAATGAAAAACTGTTTTTT.

The genes are TRBV2 and TRBJ1-4, with 9 bases fitting TRBD1. Germline V gene data show CDR1 as SNHLY and CDR2 as FYNNEI. J gave up 7 bases and V 2 bases, and 5 bases lay outside the gene matches. The CDR3 covers 15 residues. The CDR3 DNA is TGTGCCAGCAGTGAATTGGGACAGGGAGGTGAAAAACTGTTTTTT. Translating gives CASSELGQGGEKLFF.

The chain carries TRBV6-2 or TRBV6-3 and TRBJ1-5; maybe TRBD1 (5 bases). Germline CDR1 reads MNHEY; CDR2 reads SVGEGT. The length of the CDR3 is 13 residues. Trimming took 2 bases from V and 6 from J, leaving 8 bases between them. Written as DNA, the CDR3 is TGTGCCAGCAGTTACACCGGGGGTCAGCCCCAGCATTTT. The encoded protein is CASSYTGGQPQHF.

The CDR3 region is CASRVNTEAFF. The CDR3 nucleotides are TGTGCCAGCAGAGTGAACACTGAAGCTTTCTTT. The V and J genes are TRBV2 and TRBJ1-1; D is unclear. V was shortened by 6 bases and J by 0 bases, with 2 bases between the two germline ends. Germline V gene sequence: CDR1 SNHLY, CDR2 FYNNEI. The CDR3 spans 11 residues. The full variable domain, its missing parts supplied by reference TRBV2 and TRBJ1-1, is EPEVTQTPSHQVTQMGQEVILRCVPISNHLYFYWYRQILGQKVEFLVSFYNNEISEKSEIFDDQFSVERPDGSNFTLKIRSTKLEDSAMYFCASRVNTEAFFGQGTRLTVV.

The chain combines TRBV28 with TRBJ1-1; the match to TRBD1 covers 8 bases. CDR3 length equals 15 residues. V trimming: 6 bases; J trimming: 1 base; junction bases outside the gene matches: 7. The germline V gene has CDR1 MDHEN and CDR2 SYDVKM. DNA of the CDR3: TGTGCCAGCAGAACCCGGACAGGGAGGAACACTGAAGCTTTCTTT. This codes for CASRTRTGRNTEAFF.

The CDR3: CASTMGTSGANVLTF. CDR3 nucleotides: TGTGCCAGCACGATGGGAACCTCTGGGGCCAACGTCCTGACTTTC. The chain employs TRBV2 and TRBJ2-6; no reliable D call. Per germline, CDR1 SNHLY and CDR2 FYNNEI. This CDR3 comprises 15 residues. V was shortened by 7 bases and J by 0 bases, with 10 bases between the two germline ends. Full variable domain (missing parts from reference TRBV2 and TRBJ2-6): EPEVTQTPSHQVTQMGQEVILRCVPISNHLYFYWYRQILGQKVEFLVSFYNNEISEKSEIFDDQFSVERPDGSNFTLKIRSTKLEDSAMYFCASTMGTSGANVLTFGAGSRLTVL.

V and J are TRBV5-1 and TRBJ2-1, with TRBD2 identical over 11 bases. The CDR3 contains 15 residues. V lost 6 bases and J lost 4; bases outside the gene matches: 6. Germline assignment: CDR1 SGHRS and CDR2 YFSETQ. As DNA, the CDR3 is TGCGCCAGCACCCCACTAGCGGGGGATTACAATGAGCAGTTCTTC. It is translated as CASTPLAGDYNEQFF.

In its sample, this clone was seen a few times. This sequence joins TRBV7-8 and TRBJ2-2; 7 positions match TRBD1. From germline, CDR1 is SGHVS and CDR2 FQNEAQ. This CDR3 contains 17 residues. The J segment lost 4 bases and the V segment lost 3 bases, leaving 11 bases of the junction unmatched. The CDR3 sequence is CASSFADRVEFTGELFF. CDR3 nucleotide sequence: TGTGCCAGCAGCTTCGCCGACAGGGTGGAGTTCACCGGGGAGCTGTTTTTT.

V is TRBV9 and J is TRBJ1-2; 12 bases align to TRBD1. Germline loops: CDR1 SGDLS, CDR2 YYNGEE. The CDR3 is 16 amino acids. V shed 3 bases and J 7 bases; nucleotides not matched to a gene: 10. The CDR3 DNA sequence: TGTGCCAGCAGCGCAAACCCGGGACAGGGGGCGGGTGGCTACACCTTC. It is translated as CASSANPGQGAGGYTF.

The V and J genes are TRBV2 and TRBJ2-1; no firm D call. This CDR3 has 11 residues. V was clipped by 2 bases and J by 8 bases, with 4 bases between them. Germline CDR1 and CDR2: SNHLY and FYNNEI. The CDR3 coding sequence is TGTGCCAGCAGTGAATTGGATGAGCAGTTCTTC. Translation gives CASSELDEQFF.

The chain couples TRBV4-1 to TRBJ2-3; 10 nucleotides match TRBD2. CDR1 and CDR2 from the germline V gene are MGHRA and YSYEKL. With V trimmed by 0 bases and J by 9 bases, 3 bases remained unmatched. This CDR3 has 14 residues. For the CDR3, the DNA is TGCGCCAGCAGCCAAGAGAGGACTAGCGGAACGCAGTATTTT. This codes for CASSQERTSGTQYF.